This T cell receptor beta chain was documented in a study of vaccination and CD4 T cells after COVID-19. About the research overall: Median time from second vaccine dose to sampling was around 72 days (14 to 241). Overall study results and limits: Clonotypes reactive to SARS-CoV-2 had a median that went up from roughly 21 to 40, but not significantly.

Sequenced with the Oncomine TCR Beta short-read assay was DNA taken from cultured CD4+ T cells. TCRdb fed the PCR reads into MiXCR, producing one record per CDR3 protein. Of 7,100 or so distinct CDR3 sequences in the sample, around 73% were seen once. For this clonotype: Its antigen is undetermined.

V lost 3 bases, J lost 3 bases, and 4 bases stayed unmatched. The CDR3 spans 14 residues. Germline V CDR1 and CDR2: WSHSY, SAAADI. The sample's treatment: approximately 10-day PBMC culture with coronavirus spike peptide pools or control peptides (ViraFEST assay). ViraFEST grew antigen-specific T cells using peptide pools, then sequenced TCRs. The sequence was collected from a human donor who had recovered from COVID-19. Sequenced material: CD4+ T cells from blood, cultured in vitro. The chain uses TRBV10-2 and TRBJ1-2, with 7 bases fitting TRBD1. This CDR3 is CASSDRDSHYGYTF. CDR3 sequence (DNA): TGCGCCAGCAGTGATCGGGACAGCCACTATGGCTACACCTTC.